This T cell receptor (beta chain) derives from a study of T-cell reconstitution after alpha-beta-depleted transplantation in children. Unique molecular identifiers were incorporated into the prepared TCRbeta library. TCRdb ran MiXCR on the PCR reads and lists one entry per CDR3 protein. The table records approximately 490,000 distinct CDR3 sequences, about 11% of them present only once. Germline V lookup: CDR1 ENHRY, CDR2 SYGVKD. V lost 3 bases and J lost 6; bases outside the gene matches: 10. There are 15 residues in the CDR3. This clonotype has ten or more counts. No antigen is known for it. Study-wide results and caveats: Two months or so post-transplant, alpha-beta T cells reportedly derived from several hundred expanded graft clones.

The chain uses TRBV10-3 and TRBJ2-7; 8 bases match TRBD2. This TCR derives from a child between 2 and 9 years old with inherited bone marrow failure, due to receive a stem cell transplant. The starting material was PBMCs, obtained before TCRalphabeta/CD19-depleted stem cell transplant. CDR3 bases: TGTGCCATCAGTGACGGAGCGGGAGCCCTGGTCGAGCAGTACTTC. Protein sequence: CAISDGAGALVEQYF.